The clone carrying this T cell receptor (beta chain) showed up just a few times. As yet, its antigen is unknown. This entry comes from a study of monozygotic twins with cystic fibrosis. Across the whole study: Library input was around 3.2 micrograms of fragmented DNA, with roughly 15 PCR cycles. Broader study findings: V usage most resembled the co-twin in 13 of 16 pairs. Median Simpson clonality of 0.0095 suggested naive T cells predominated. Nucleotide-identical clonotype sharing was significantly higher within monozygotic CF twin pairs than between unrelated CF individuals.

This table comes from immunoSEQ multiplex PCR, and its TCRdb copy is limited to in-frame clones, with some not included. The table records 22,000 or so clones, around nine tenths of them present only once. V was trimmed by 4 bases and J by 4 bases, leaving 16 bases between them. The CDR3 is 15 residues long. Germline CDR1 reads MGHRA; CDR2 reads YSYEKL. The sequencing input was blood. This sequence joins TRBV4-1 and TRBJ1-2, with D perhaps TRBD1 (6 bases). The sequence came from a woman in her 30s with cystic fibrosis. The chain's CDR3 is CASSPREGGSYGYTF. CDR3 nucleotides: TGCGCCAGCAGCCCTCGCGAGGGGGGGAGCTATGGCTACACCTTC.